Shown below are 10 T cell receptor beta chains from a single sample sequenced in a study of spatial heterogeneity in lung cancer (dated by TCRdb to the late 2010s). The library relied on 5' RACE. Instrument used: NextSeq 500. The public sequencing data were trimmed at Q25 with fastp and processed into clonotypes with MiXCR by TCRdb, which kept only in-frame beta chains. Entries are consolidated by CDR3 protein sequence, retaining the most common genes and DNA. This sample has tens of thousands of distinct CDR3 sequences in its table, and around 21% of those were observed once. Of the sample, less than 7.5% falls within the top ten clones. The time point label of this sample denotes: sample taken at primary tumor resection. For TCR sequencing, whole RNA was extracted from tumor and nontumor lung tissue, or from cryopreserved PBMC samples, and no cell sorting was done. This material consisted of PBMCs, taken at surgery. All receptors derive from a male donor with early-stage non-small cell lung cancer.

This chain joins TRBV12-3 or TRBV12-4 and TRBJ2-5, with a weak D call TRBD1 (5 bases). The CDR3 is 14 residues long. Trimming took 6 bases from V and 4 from J, leaving 15 bases between them. The CDR3 sequence is CASSRSQGRETQYF. As DNA, the CDR3 is TGTGCCAGCAGCCGCAGCCAGGGAAGAGAGACCCAGTACTTC.

This clonotype showed up just a few times. The V and J genes are TRBV7-2 and TRBJ2-5; unclear D gene. Germline assignment: CDR1 SGHTA and CDR2 FQGNSA. The CDR3 spans 12 residues. V was shortened by 0 bases and J by 6 bases, with 5 bases between the two germline ends. The CDR3 region is CASSLAGKTQYF. The CDR3 DNA reads TGTGCCAGCAGCTTAGCAGGGAAGACCCAGTACTTC.

A few counts support this clonotype. The chain couples TRBV12-3 or TRBV12-4 to TRBJ1-1; D unclear. The CDR3 is made up of 13 amino acids. V dropped 5 bases and J dropped 1 base, with 8 bases sitting between them. This CDR3 reads CASSAQRNTEAFF. CDR3 bases: TGTGCCAGCAGTGCCCAAAGGAACACTGAAGCTTTCTTT.

This clonotype was counted ten times or more. The chain carries TRBV11-2 and TRBJ2-7; D not resolved. Deletions cut 3 bases from V and 3 bases from J, with 12 bases between. Germline values: CDR1 SGHAT, CDR2 FQNNGV. The CDR3 is made up of 14 amino acids. CDR3 DNA: TGTGCCAGCAGCTTGGATCCGGGCAACTACGAGCAGTACTTC. Protein product: CASSLDPGNYEQYF.

This clonotype was seen a few times. This chain joins TRBV6-1 and TRBJ2-2; D may match TRBD1 or TRBD2 (5 bases each). The CDR3 has 15 amino acids. CDR1 and CDR2 from the germline V gene are MNHNS and SASEGT. The V end lost 2 bases, the J end lost 4 bases, and 11 bases lay between the germline ends. The CDR3 bases are TGTGCCAGCAGTGAAAGGGTAGGGACCACCGGGGAGCTGTTTTTT. Protein: CASSERVGTTGELFF.

This clonotype showed up just a few times. The chain has TRBV28 and TRBJ1-2; the match to TRBD1 covers 10 bases. Trimming at V came to 10 bases and at J to 8 bases, leaving 10 bases not matched to a gene. CDR1 is MDHEN, CDR2 SYDVKM, per germline. The CDR3 extends over 13 amino acids. CDR3 bases: TGTGCCACCCGAGGGACAGGGGACGGAGGCTACACCTTC. Translating gives CATRGTGDGGYTF.

This clonotype was counted a few times. The V and J genes are TRBV27 and TRBJ1-5, with D unclear. CDR1 and CDR2 from the germline V gene are MNHEY and SMNVEV (reference sequence). The CDR3 extends over 14 amino acids. V dropped 6 bases and J dropped 6 bases, with 15 bases sitting between them. In DNA form, the CDR3 reads TGTGCCAGCAGCCCCGGCCGGGGAGGTCAGCCCCAGCATTTT. Its translation: CASSPGRGGQPQHF.

This chain links TRBV20-1 with TRBJ2-2, with D unclear. CDR3 length: 15 residues. Germline V gene lookup returns CDR1 DFQATT and CDR2 SNEGSKA (reference sequence). V gave up 5 bases and J gave up 2 bases, with 15 bases separating them. The CDR3 DNA sequence: TGCAGTGCTCGCTCCCTTGGGGTTAACACCGGGGAGCTGTTTTTT. This encodes CSARSLGVNTGELFF.

The V call is TRBV20-1, the J call TRBJ2-7; a possible D gene is TRBD2 (7 bases). In germline, CDR1 is DFQATT, CDR2 SNEGSKA (reference sequence). The CDR3 covers 15 residues. The V end lost 6 bases, the J end lost 0 bases, and 18 bases lay between the germline ends. The CDR3 nucleotides read TGCAGTGCCCACGGAGCGGGACACAGCTCCTACGAGCAGTACTTC. This encodes CSAHGAGHSSYEQYF.

This CDR3 is CASSKRDPPYEQYF. CDR3 DNA: TGTGCCAGCAGTAAACGGGACCCTCCCTACGAGCAGTACTTC. The chain combines TRBV6-2 or TRBV6-3 with TRBJ2-7, with D possibly being TRBD1 or TRBD2 (5 bases each). Trimming cost V 5 bases and J 2 bases, with 13 bases left between them. This CDR3 region has 14 residues. Germline CDR1 is MNHEY and CDR2 is SVGEGT.